This passage covers 17 T cell receptor beta chains from one sample sequenced in a study of IL-17A CD8 T cells in psoriatic arthritis synovium. CD3+ T cells, isolated magnetically, got PMA and ionomycin for roughly 1.5 hours before cytokine secretion labeling. Synovial fluid was aspirated from actively inflamed joints of psoriatic arthritis patients. Data came from immunoSEQ multiplex PCR; TCRdb stores just in-frame clones and leaves some out. This sample carries just under 2,000 clones, approximately 66% of them seen once, and the ten largest clones take 10% to 15%. Sequences were obtained from IL-17A+ (IFN-gamma+/-) memory CD8+ T cells from synovial fluid. Subset meaning: IL-17A+IFNgamma+/- memory CD8+ (Tc17) cells. These receptors were obtained from a human donor with psoriatic arthritis.

To note about this clone: This same CDR3 is encoded by further DNA sequences in the sample. The rearrangement joins TRBV29-1 to TRBJ2-1; 8 nucleotides line up with TRBD1. Per germline, CDR1 SQVTM and CDR2 ANQGSEA. The CDR3 covers 11 residues. The V gene end was trimmed by 4 bases and the J gene end by 7 bases; junction bases not matched to a gene: 0. CDR3 nucleotides: TGCAGCGTTGGACAGGGGAATGAGCAGTTCTTC. It encodes CSVGQGNEQFF.

The chain combines TRBV27 with TRBJ2-7; no reliable D call. The CDR3 extends over 12 amino acids. V was shortened by 1 base and J by 4 bases, with 5 bases between the two germline ends. The V gene's germline CDR1 is MNHEY and CDR2 SMNVEV (reference sequence). CDR3 region: CASSLWRYEQYF. The CDR3 nucleotides are TGTGCCAGCAGTTTATGGCGGTACGAGCAGTACTTC.

V and J are TRBV21-1 and TRBJ2-7; the D call TRBD1 from the table was never checked on the DNA. TRBV21-1 is a pseudogene segment. CDR3 length: 17 amino acids. CDR3 coding DNA: TGTGCCAGCAGCACCCGGGACAGGGGGATAGCTTCCTACGAGCAGTACTTC. Protein: CASSTRDRGIASYEQYF.

V and J are TRBV5-8 and TRBJ1-1; unclear D gene. V lost 4 bases, J lost 5 bases, and 12 bases lay in between. Looked up from germline, CDR1 is SGHTS and CDR2 is YDEGEE. The CDR3 consists of 13 residues. The CDR3 protein is CASSQGPITEAFF. As DNA, the CDR3 is TGTGCCAGCAGCCAAGGTCCGATAACTGAAGCTTTCTTT.

The chain combines TRBV7-2 with TRBJ1-2; D unresolved. The CDR3 extends over 13 amino acids. The ends were cut back, 5 bases at V and 8 bases at J, with 15 bases in the middle. Looked up from germline, CDR1 is SGHTA and CDR2 is FQGNSA. The CDR3 reads CASSPLGDPGYTF. Here the CDR3 DNA reads TGTGCCAGCAGCCCACTCGGGGATCCGGGCTACACCTTC.

This chain links TRBV6-5 with TRBJ2-7; 7 bases match TRBD1. Losses at the gene ends were 5 bases for V and 7 bases for J; bases not matched to a gene: 8. The germline CDR1 and CDR2 sequences are MNHEY and SVGAGI. This CDR3 region has 13 residues. The CDR3, as DNA: TGTGCCAGCAGTGATTGGACAGGCCAGGAGCAGTACGTC. The encoded protein is CASSDWTGQEQYV.

This clone was seen a handful of times. This chain uses TRBV5-1 with TRBJ2-4; 9 bases map to TRBD1. Losses at the gene ends were 0 bases for V and 3 bases for J; bases not matched to a gene: 7. Per the germline V gene, CDR1 is SGHRS and CDR2 is YFSETQ. This CDR3 region has 17 residues. The CDR3 loop is CASSLEGTGYGKNIQYF. The CDR3 nucleotides read TGCGCCAGCAGCTTGGAGGGGACAGGGTATGGCAAAAACATTCAGTACTTC. Full variable domain (rest looked up from reference TRBV5-1 and TRBJ2-4): KAGVTQTPRYLIKTRGQQVTLSCSPISGHRSVSWYQQTPGQGLQFLFEYFSETQRNKGNFPGRFSGRQFSNSRSEMNVSTLELGDSALYLCASSLEGTGYGKNIQYFGAGTRLSVL.

The CDR3 region is CASSLTGQGSQETQYF. CDR3 sequence (DNA): TGTGCCAGCAGTTTAACGGGACAGGGATCCCAAGAGACCCAGTACTTC. The chain carries TRBV27 and TRBJ2-5; TRBD1 agrees at 9 bases. CDR1 is MNHEY, CDR2 SMNVEV, per germline (reference sequence). The trim removed 2 bases at V and 1 base at J, leaving 5 bases unmatched. The CDR3 totals 16 residues.

This chain uses TRBV9 with TRBJ2-1; the match to TRBD2 covers 13 bases. Looked up from germline, CDR1 is SGDLS and CDR2 is YYNGEE. CDR3 length: 17 residues. J was trimmed by 7 bases and V by 3 bases; bases with no gene match: 10. This CDR3 is CASSDRTSGRSWNEQFF. CDR3 DNA sequence: TGTGCCAGCAGCGACCGGACTAGCGGGAGATCTTGGAATGAGCAGTTCTTC.

J is TRBJ2-2 and V is TRBV9; no firm D call. V was cut by 0 bases and J by 0 bases, with 6 bases left in between. The length of the CDR3 is 15 residues. Per germline, CDR1 SGDLS and CDR2 YYNGEE. CDR3 in amino acids: CASSVAVANTGELFF. The DNA of the CDR3 is TGTGCCAGCAGCGTAGCGGTAGCGAACACCGGGGAGCTGTTTTTT. Drawing the rest from reference TRBV9 and TRBJ2-2, the complete variable domain is DSGVTQTPKHLITATGQRVTLRCSPRSGDLSVYWYQQSLDQGLQFLIQYYNGEERAKGNILERFSAQQFPDLHSELNLSSLELGDSALYFCASSVAVANTGELFFGEGSRLTVL.

The rearrangement uses TRBV14 and TRBJ2-3; 10 bases fit TRBD1. V was pared by 0 bases and J by 3 bases, with 9 bases of the junction left unmatched. The CDR3 is 18 amino acids. Germline V lookup: CDR1 SGHDN, CDR2 FVKESK. CDR3 coding DNA: TGTGCCAGCAGCCAAGATAGGCGGACAGGGGGTATAACAGATACGCAGTATTTT. It encodes CASSQDRRTGGITDTQYF.

CDR3 in amino acids: CASSLTTAGTKHNEQFF. The CDR3 DNA reads TGTGCCAGCAGCCTCACGACCGCCGGGACCAAGCACAATGAGCAGTTCTTC. The rearrangement joins TRBV14 to TRBJ2-1; D is perhaps TRBD1 or TRBD2 (5 bases each). Trimming shortened V by 4 bases and J by 5 bases, and 21 bases separated the two germline ends. The CDR3 sequence is 17 residues long. Germline V CDR1 and CDR2: SGHDN, FVKESK.

CDR3 in amino acids: CSADPGDDGYTF. Here the CDR3 DNA reads TGCAGCGCAGACCCAGGGGATGATGGCTACACCTTC. The chain combines TRBV29-1 with TRBJ1-2; TRBD1 is a possible D gene (6 bases). CDR1 and CDR2 (germline): SQVTM, ANQGSEA. V gave up 7 bases and J gave up 6 bases, with 15 bases separating them. The CDR3 covers 12 residues.

The genes are TRBV27 and TRBJ2-5, with 7 positions matching TRBD2. V shed 2 bases and J 5 bases; nucleotides not matched to a gene: 5. The CDR3 extends over 14 amino acids. In germline, CDR1 is MNHEY, CDR2 SMNVEV (reference sequence). The CDR3 loop reads CASSLGGGRETQYF. CDR3 sequence (DNA): TGTGCCAGCAGTTTAGGGGGGGGAAGGGAGACCCAGTACTTC.

Only a few counts were recorded for this clone. The chain joins TRBV9 to TRBJ1-2, with D perhaps matching TRBD1 (6 bases). Trimming took off 3 bases at V and 6 bases at J, with 12 bases between the two ends. Germline assignment: CDR1 SGDLS and CDR2 YYNGEE. The CDR3 is 13 residues long. The CDR3 protein is CASSAGEQHGYTF. CDR3 nucleotides: TGTGCCAGCAGCGCAGGGGAGCAGCATGGCTACACCTTC.

The chain employs TRBV6-1 and TRBJ2-7; TRBD1 agrees at 9 bases. Per the germline V gene, CDR1 is MNHNS and CDR2 is SASEGT. Germline trimming cut 7 bases from V and 2 bases from J; bases unmatched to any gene: 9. The CDR3 runs 15 residues. CDR3 sequence (DNA): TGTGCCAGCACCAAGGAGACAGGGGGTCCCTACGAGCAGTACTTC. Translating it yields CASTKETGGPYEQYF.

This clone was counted a few times. The chain employs TRBV5-5 and TRBJ2-2, with 14 positions matching TRBD2. Trimming cost V 3 bases and J 7 bases; bases outside gene matches: 5. Germline CDR1 reads SGHKS; CDR2 reads YYEKEE (reference sequence). This CDR3 is built from 16 residues. The CDR3 nucleotides are TGTGCCAGCAGCTGGGGACTAGCGGGAGAATTCGGGGAGCTGTTTTTT. This codes for CASSWGLAGEFGELFF.